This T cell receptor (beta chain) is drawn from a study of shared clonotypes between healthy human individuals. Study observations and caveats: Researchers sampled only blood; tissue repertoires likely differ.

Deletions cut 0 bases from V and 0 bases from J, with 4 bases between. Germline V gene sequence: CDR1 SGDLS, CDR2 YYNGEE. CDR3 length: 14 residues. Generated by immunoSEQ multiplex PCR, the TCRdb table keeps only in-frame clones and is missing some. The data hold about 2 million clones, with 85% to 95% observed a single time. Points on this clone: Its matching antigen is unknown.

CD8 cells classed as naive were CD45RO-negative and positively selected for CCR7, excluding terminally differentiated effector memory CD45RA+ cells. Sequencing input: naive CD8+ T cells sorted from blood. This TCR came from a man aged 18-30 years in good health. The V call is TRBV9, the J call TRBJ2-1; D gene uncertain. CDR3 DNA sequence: TGTGCCAGCAGCGTAGCGAGCTCCTACAATGAGCAGTTCTTC. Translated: CASSVASSYNEQFF.